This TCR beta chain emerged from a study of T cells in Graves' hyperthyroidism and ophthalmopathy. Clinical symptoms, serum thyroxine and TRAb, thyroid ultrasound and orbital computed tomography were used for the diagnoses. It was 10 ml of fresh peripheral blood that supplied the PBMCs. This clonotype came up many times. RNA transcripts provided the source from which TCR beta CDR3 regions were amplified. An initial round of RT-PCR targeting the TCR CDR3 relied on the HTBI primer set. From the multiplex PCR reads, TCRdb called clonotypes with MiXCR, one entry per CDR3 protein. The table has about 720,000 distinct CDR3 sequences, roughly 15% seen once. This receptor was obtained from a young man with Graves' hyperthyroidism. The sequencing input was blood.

This chain's CDR3 is CASSQGREEDEQFF. The CDR3 DNA reads as TGTGCCAGCAGCCAAGGACGGGAGGAAGATGAGCAGTTCTTC. This chain uses TRBV3-1 with TRBJ2-1; 7 positions agree with TRBD2. This CDR3 is 14 amino acids long. Germline V gene data show CDR1 as LGHDT and CDR2 as YNNKEL (reference sequence). Unmatched junction bases numbered 5, after V lost 1 base and J lost 8 bases.